The rows below give T cell receptor beta chains drawn from one sample of a study of T-cell reconstitution after alpha-beta-depleted transplantation in children. TCRdb re-derived calls from the PCR reads in MiXCR, one entry per CDR3 protein. This sample has 280,000 or so distinct CDR3 sequences, with 11% found just once. Sequencing used peripheral blood, obtained 180 days after TCRalphabeta/CD19-depleted stem cell transplant. Receptors originate from a male patient under 10 years old who had a stem cell transplant for chronic granulomatous disease, so the T cells may come from the graft donor. Each CDR3 is given with its conserved first and last residue. A D gene is named only where the DNA matches it firmly. The size entry gives how often the clone was seen (once, few, many) or a class if it is expanded.

>TRBV5-5|TRBD2|TRBJ2-3|many
CASSSGLAGRSTDTQYF
TGTGCCAGCAGCTCGGGACTAGCGGGTCGAAGCACAGATACGCAGTATTTT
>TRBV20-1|.|TRBJ2-1|many
CSARDLYMEQFF
TGCAGTGCTAGAGATTTGTATATGGAGCAGTTCTTC
>TRBV4-3|.|TRBJ2-7|many
CASSQEGGESYEQYF
TGCGCCAGCAGCCAAGAAGGGGGGGAATCCTACGAGCAGTACTTC
>TRBV12-3/TRBV12-4|.|TRBJ2-3|many
CASSLAPGGTQYF
TGTGCCAGCAGTTTAGCCCCCGGGGGTACGCAGTATTTT
>TRBV20-1|.|TRBJ2-1|many
CSAKIAEGYNEQFF
TGCAGTGCCAAAATAGCGGAGGGGTACAATGAGCAGTTCTTC
>TRBV5-1|.|TRBJ2-1|many
CASSPLGGDYNEQFF
TGCGCCAGCAGCCCCTTAGGGGGAGACTACAATGAGCAGTTCTTC
>TRBV10-3|TRBD1|TRBJ2-7|many
CAIGTGPVYEQYF
TGTGCCATCGGGACAGGACCGGTTTACGAGCAGTACTTC
>TRBV5-1|TRBD1|TRBJ2-7|many
CASSLELRGPIYEQYF
TGCGCCAGCAGCTTGGAACTCAGGGGGCCGATCTACGAGCAGTACTTC
>TRBV28|TRBD1|TRBJ2-7|many
CASTFPGQGSEQYF
TGTGCCAGCACATTCCCTGGACAGGGCTCCGAGCAGTACTTC
>TRBV5-6|.|TRBJ2-1|many
CASSHAPGVQNEQFF
TGTGCCAGCAGCCACGCCCCCGGAGTTCAGAATGAGCAGTTCTTC
>TRBV29-1|.|TRBJ2-5|many
CSVEDRRREETQYF
TGCAGCGTTGAAGATCGTCGCAGGGAAGAGACCCAGTACTTC
>TRBV7-9|TRBD1|TRBJ1-2|many
CASTIAGTGSYGYTF
TGTGCCAGCACCATCGCCGGGACAGGGTCCTACGGCTACACCTTC
>TRBV3-1|TRBD2|TRBJ2-1|many
CASSPSLWREVSYNEQFF
TGTGCCAGCAGCCCAAGTCTCTGGCGGGAGGTTTCCTACAATGAGCAGTTCTTC
>TRBV7-2|TRBD2|TRBJ2-7|many
CASSLLAGGSNSYEQYF
TGTGCCAGCAGCTTACTAGCGGGGGGGAGCAACTCCTACGAGCAGTACTTC
>TRBV25-1|.|TRBJ1-6|many
CASSDLEDSPLHF
TGTGCCAGCAGCGACCTTGAGGATTCACCCCTCCACTTT
>TRBV6-1|TRBD2|TRBJ2-7|many
CASRGGTSGSYEQYF
TGTGCCAGCAGGGGCGGGACTAGCGGCTCCTACGAGCAGTACTTC
>TRBV28|TRBD2|TRBJ2-1|many
CASSFWGGTSGSNEQFF
TGTGCCAGCAGTTTCTGGGGTGGGACTAGCGGGAGTAATGAGCAGTTCTTC